These T cell receptor beta chains were read from a single sample in a study of T cell changes during pregnancy in multiple sclerosis. Profiling relied on immunoSEQ multiplex PCR, and the TCRdb table lists in-frame clones only, not all of them. The profile shows under 95,000 clones, 94% of them singletons. The starting material was peripheral blood, obtained in the second trimester of pregnancy. The source of these receptors is a female donor in good health, enrolled as a control in a pregnancy study. Each CDR3 is given with its conserved first and last residue. The D gene is left open where the match is weak. Rows may omit the clone size; those that give it use once, few, many or a size class.

J gene | clone size | D gene | V gene | CDR3 protein | CDR3 DNA
TRBJ2-2 | once | TRBD2 | TRBV27 | CASSPGTSGRRELFF | TGTGCCAGCAGCCCGGGGACTAGCGGGAGGAGGGAGCTGTTTTTT
TRBJ2-1 | NA | TRBD1 | TRBV29-1 | CSVGTGGYNEQFF | TGCAGCGTCGGGACAGGGGGCTACAATGAGCAGTTCTTC
TRBJ2-7 | NA | TRBD1 | TRBV19 | CASSIGTGAEQYF | TGTGCCAGTAGTATAGGAACAGGGGCCGAGCAGTACTTC
TRBJ2-7 | once | TRBD2 | TRBV27 | CASSLSSGSFYEQYF | TGTGCCAGCAGTTTATCCAGCGGGAGTTTCTACGAGCAGTACTTC
TRBJ1-2 | NA | TRBD1 | TRBV2 | CASSDPGQGLAYGYTF | TGTGCCAGCAGTGACCCCGGACAGGGGCTGGCCTATGGCTACACCTTC
TRBJ1-3 | NA | NA | TRBV2 | CASRGGGFSGNTIYF | TGTGCCAGCAGGGGCGGGGGCTTCTCTGGAAACACCATATATTTT
TRBJ2-6 | once | NA | TRBV28 | CASSLSGKSSGANVLTF | TGTGCCAGCAGTTTATCCGGGAAGTCCTCTGGGGCCAACGTCCTGACTTTC
TRBJ2-7 | NA | NA | TRBV27 | CASSSRQSSYEQYF | TGTGCCAGCAGTTCTCGACAGAGCTCCTACGAGCAGTACTTC
TRBJ1-5 | NA | NA | TRBV2 | CASSLAGNQPQHF | TGTGCCAGCAGTCTGGCGGGCAATCAGCCCCAGCATTTT
TRBJ1-3 | NA | NA | TRBV30 | CAWSGYRSGNTIYF | TGTGCCTGGAGTGGCTACCGCTCTGGAAACACCATATATTTT
TRBJ2-7 | NA | TRBD2 | TRBV27 | CASSSSGRAAEQYF | TGTGCCAGCAGTTCTAGCGGGAGGGCCGCCGAGCAGTACTTC
TRBJ2-5 | NA | NA | TRBV13 | CASSFSGLQTQYF | TGTGCCAGCAGCTTTTCCGGTTTGCAGACCCAGTACTTC